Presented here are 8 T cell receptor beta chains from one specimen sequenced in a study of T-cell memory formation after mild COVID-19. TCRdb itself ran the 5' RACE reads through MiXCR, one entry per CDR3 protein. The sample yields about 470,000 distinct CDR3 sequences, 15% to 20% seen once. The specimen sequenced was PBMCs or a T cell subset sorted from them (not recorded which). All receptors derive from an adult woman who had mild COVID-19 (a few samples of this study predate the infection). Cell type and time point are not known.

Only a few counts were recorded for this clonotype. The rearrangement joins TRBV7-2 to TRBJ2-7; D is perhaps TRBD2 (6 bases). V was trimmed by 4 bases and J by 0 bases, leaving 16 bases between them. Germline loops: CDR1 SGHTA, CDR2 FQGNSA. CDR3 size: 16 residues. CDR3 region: CASSSWSGTDSYEQYF. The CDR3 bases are TGTGCCAGCAGCTCTTGGTCCGGGACTGACTCCTACGAGCAGTACTTC.

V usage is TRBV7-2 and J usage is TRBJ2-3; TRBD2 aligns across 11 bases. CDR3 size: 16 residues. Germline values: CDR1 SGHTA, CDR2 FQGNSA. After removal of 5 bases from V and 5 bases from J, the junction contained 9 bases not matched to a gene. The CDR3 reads CASSPFLAGGVDTQYF. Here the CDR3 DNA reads TGTGCCAGCAGCCCTTTTCTAGCGGGAGGTGTAGATACGCAGTATTTT.

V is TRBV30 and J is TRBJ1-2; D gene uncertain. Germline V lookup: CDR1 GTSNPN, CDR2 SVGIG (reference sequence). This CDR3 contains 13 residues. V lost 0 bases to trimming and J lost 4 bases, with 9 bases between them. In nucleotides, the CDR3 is TGTGCCTGGAGTGTATCGGGGTTCTATGGCTACACCTTC. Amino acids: CAWSVSGFYGYTF.

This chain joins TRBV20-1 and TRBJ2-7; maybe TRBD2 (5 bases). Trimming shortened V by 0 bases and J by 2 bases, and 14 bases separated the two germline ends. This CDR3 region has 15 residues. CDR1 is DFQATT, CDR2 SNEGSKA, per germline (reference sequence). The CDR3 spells CSARDRRQDPYEQYF. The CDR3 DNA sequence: TGCAGTGCTAGAGATAGGAGGCAGGACCCCTACGAGCAGTACTTC.

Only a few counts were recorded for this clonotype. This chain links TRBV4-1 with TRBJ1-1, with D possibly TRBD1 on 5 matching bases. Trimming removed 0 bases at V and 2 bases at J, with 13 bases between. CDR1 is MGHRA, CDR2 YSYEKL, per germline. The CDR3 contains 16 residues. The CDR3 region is CASSQDGTWVNTEAFF. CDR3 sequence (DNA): TGCGCCAGCAGCCAAGATGGGACGTGGGTCAACACTGAAGCTTTCTTT.

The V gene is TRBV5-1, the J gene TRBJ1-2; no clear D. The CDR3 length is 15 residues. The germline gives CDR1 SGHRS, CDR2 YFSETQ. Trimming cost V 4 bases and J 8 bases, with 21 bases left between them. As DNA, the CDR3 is TGCGCCAGCAGCCCTTTCGCCAGCGAAGCCGTCGGCTACACCTTC. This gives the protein CASSPFASEAVGYTF.

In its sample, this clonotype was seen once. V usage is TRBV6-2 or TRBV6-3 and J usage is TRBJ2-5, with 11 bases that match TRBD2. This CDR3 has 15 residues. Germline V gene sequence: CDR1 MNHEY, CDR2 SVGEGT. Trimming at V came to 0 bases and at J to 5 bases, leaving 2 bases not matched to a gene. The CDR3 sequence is CASSYSWTSGETQYF. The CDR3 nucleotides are TGTGCCAGCAGTTACTCCTGGACTAGCGGGGAGACCCAGTACTTC.

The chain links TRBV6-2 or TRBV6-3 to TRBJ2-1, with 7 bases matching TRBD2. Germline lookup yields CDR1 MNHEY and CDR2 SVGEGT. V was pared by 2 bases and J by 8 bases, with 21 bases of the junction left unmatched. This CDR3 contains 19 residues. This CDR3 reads CASSYSPRGGLKHADEQFF. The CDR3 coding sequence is TGTGCCAGCAGTTACAGCCCCCGGGGAGGGCTAAAACATGCGGATGAGCAGTTCTTC.